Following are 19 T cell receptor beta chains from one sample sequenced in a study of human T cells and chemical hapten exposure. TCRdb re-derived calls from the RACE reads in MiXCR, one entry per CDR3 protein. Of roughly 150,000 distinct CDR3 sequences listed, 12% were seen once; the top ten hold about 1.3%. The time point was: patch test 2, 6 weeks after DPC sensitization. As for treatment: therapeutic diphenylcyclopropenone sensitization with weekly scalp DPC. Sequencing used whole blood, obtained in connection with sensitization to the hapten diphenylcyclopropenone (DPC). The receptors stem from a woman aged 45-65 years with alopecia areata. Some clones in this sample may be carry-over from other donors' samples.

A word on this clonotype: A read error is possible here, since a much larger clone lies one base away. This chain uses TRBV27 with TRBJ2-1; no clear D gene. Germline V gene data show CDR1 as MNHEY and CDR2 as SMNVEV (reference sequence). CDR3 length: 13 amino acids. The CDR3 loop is CVSRSLLVREQFF. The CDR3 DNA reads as TGTGTCAGCAGGTCCCTTTTAGTTCGTGAGCAGTTCTTC.

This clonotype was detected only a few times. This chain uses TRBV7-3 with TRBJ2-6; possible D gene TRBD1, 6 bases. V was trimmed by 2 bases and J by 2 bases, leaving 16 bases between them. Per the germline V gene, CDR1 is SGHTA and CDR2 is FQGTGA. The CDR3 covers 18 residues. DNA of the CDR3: TGTGCCAGCAGCTTACCCTTGACAGGAGCAACTGGGGCCAACGTCCTGACTTTC. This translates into CASSLPLTGATGANVLTF.

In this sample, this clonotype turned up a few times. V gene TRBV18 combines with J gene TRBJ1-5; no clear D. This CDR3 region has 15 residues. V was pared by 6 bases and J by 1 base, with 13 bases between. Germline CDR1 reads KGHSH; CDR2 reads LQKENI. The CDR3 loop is CASSPGPSSNQPQHF. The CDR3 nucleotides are TGTGCCAGCTCCCCCGGCCCGTCGAGCAATCAGCCCCAGCATTTT.

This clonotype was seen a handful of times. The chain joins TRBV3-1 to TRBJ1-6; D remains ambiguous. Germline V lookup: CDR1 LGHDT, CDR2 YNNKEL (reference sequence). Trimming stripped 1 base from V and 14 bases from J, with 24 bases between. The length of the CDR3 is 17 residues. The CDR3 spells CASSQALLRAPTAALHF. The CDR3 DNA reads TGTGCCAGCAGCCAAGCCCTTCTCCGGGCCCCGACGGCAGCCCTCCACTTT.

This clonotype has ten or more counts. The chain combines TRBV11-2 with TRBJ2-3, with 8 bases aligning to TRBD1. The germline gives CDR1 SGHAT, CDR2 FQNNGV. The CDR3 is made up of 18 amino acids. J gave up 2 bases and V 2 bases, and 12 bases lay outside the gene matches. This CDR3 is CASSLIAPGQVYTDTQYF. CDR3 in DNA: TGTGCCAGCAGCTTAATTGCCCCGGGACAGGTCTACACAGATACGCAGTATTTT.

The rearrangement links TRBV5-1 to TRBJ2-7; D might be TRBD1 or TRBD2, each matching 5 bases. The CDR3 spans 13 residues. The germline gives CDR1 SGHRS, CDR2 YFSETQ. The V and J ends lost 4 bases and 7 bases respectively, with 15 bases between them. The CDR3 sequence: CASSTTGEGEQYF. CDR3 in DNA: TGCGCCAGCAGCACTACAGGTGAGGGAGAGCAGTACTTC.

The CDR3: CASSGRYPDTQYF. The CDR3 DNA sequence: TGTGCCAGTAGCGGGAGGTACCCAGATACGCAGTATTTT. The rearrangement joins TRBV11-3 to TRBJ2-3; 10 bases are a match to TRBD2. Germline V gene lookup returns CDR1 SGHNT and CDR2 YENEEA. This CDR3 comprises 13 residues. The trim removed 9 bases at V and 4 bases at J, leaving 4 bases unmatched.

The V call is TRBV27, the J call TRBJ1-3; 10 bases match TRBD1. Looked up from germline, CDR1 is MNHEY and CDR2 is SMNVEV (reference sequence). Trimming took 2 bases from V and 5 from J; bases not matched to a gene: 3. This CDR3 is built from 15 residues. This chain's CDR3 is CASSLRGQGRNTIYF. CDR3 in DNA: TGTGCCAGCAGTTTAAGGGGACAGGGGAGAAACACCATATATTTT.

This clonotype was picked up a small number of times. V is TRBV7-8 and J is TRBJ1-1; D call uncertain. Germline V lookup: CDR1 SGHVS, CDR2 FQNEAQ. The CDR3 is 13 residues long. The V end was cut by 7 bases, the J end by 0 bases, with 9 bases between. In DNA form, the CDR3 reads TGTGCCAGCAAGCAGGACTTGAACACTGAAGCTTTCTTT. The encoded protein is CASKQDLNTEAFF.

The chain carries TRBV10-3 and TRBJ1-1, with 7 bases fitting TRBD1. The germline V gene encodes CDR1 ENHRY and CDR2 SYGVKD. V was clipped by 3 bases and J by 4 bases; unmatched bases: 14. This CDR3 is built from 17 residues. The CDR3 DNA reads TGTGCCATCAGTGACCGGGGAAGGGGGCGCGGGAGCACTGAAGCTTTCTTT. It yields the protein CAISDRGRGRGSTEAFF.

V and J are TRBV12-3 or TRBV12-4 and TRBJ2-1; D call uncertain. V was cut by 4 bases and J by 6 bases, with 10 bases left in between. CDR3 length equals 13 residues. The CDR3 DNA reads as TGTGCCAGCAGTTCCCCTCCCGGCAATGAGCAGTTCTTC. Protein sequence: CASSSPPGNEQFF.

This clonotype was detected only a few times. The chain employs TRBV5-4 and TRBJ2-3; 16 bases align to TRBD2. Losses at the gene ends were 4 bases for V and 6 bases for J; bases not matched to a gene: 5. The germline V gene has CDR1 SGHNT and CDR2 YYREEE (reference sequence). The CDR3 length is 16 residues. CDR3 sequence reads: CASSLGLAGGSDTQYF. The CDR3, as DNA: TGTGCCAGCAGCCTGGGACTAGCGGGAGGGTCTGATACGCAGTATTTT. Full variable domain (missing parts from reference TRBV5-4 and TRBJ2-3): ETGVTQSPTHLIKTRGQQVTLRCSSQSGHNTVSWYQQALGQGPQFIFQYYREEENGRGNFPPRFSGLQFPNYSSELNVNALELDDSALYLCASSLGLAGGSDTQYFGPGTRLTVL.

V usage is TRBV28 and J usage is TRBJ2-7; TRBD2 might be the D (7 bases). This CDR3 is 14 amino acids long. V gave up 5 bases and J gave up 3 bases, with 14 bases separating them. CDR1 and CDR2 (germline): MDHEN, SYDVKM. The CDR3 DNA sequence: TGTGCCAGCAGTGGGGCGGGGGCCGGCTACGAGCAGTACTTC. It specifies CASSGAGAGYEQYF.

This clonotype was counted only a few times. CDR3 residues: CSAFLAGANEQYF. For the CDR3, the DNA is TGCAGTGCCTTCCTAGCGGGAGCTAACGAGCAGTACTTC. This chain links TRBV20-1 with TRBJ2-7; 10 nucleotides line up with TRBD2. This CDR3 has 13 amino acids. Germline V gene lookup returns CDR1 DFQATT and CDR2 SNEGSKA (reference sequence). Trimming took 6 bases from V and 5 from J; bases not matched to a gene: 7.

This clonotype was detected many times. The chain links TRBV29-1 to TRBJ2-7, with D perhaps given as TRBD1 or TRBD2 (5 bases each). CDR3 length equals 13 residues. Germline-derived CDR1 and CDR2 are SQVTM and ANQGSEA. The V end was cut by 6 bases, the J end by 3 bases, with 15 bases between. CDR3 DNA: TGCAGCGTGTACCGGGACGGGCACTACGAGCAGTACTTC. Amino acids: CSVYRDGHYEQYF.

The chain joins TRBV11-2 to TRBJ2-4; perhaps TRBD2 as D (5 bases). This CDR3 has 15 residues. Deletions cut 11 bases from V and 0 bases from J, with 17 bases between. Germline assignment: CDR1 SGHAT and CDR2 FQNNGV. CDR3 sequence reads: CAGHTPGLAKNIQYF. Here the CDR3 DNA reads TGTGCCGGCCACACCCCGGGATTAGCCAAAAACATTCAGTACTTC.

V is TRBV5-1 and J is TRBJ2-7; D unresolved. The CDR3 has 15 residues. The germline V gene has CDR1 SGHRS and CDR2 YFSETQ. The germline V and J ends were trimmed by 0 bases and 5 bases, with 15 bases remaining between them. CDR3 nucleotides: TGCGCCAGCAGCTTGGCCGGCTACCCGTCGGACGAGCAGTACTTC. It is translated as CASSLAGYPSDEQYF.

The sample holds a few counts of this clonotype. The CDR3 coding sequence is TGCAGTGCTAGACAGGATATGAACACTGAAGCTTTCTTT. It yields the protein CSARQDMNTEAFF. The chain uses TRBV20-1 and TRBJ1-1; D gene unclear. Germline V gene lookup returns CDR1 DFQATT and CDR2 SNEGSKA (reference sequence). This CDR3 region has 13 residues. Trimming shortened V by 2 bases and J by 0 bases, and 7 bases separated the two germline ends.

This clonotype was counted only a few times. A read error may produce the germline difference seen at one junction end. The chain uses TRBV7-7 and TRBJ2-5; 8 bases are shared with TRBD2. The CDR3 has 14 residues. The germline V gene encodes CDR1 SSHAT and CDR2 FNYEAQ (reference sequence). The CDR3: CASSFLAGLETQYF. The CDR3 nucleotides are TGTGCTAGCAGCTTCCTAGCGGGTTTAGAGACCCAGTACTTC.